This TCR beta chain is drawn from a study of T cells in Graves' hyperthyroidism and ophthalmopathy. Regions amplified from RNA transcripts were the TCR beta CDR3 regions. A set of HTBI primers served as the primers for a first-round RT-PCR of the TCR CDR3. TCRdb processed the multiplex PCR reads anew with MiXCR; each CDR3 protein has one entry. The table records 90,000 to 120,000 distinct CDR3 sequences, roughly 15% of them present only once. In its sample, this clonotype was seen many times. Antigen: not known. Uncontrolled infection, other autoimmune disease, pregnancy or lactation barred patients from enrollment. Study outcomes and limitations: Most clonotypes expanded in thyroid above 0.001 were likewise present in blood. Ophthalmopathy could be told apart from stable hyperthyroidism with a 13 V-J model.

V lost 5 bases to trimming and J lost 7 bases, with 9 bases between them. CDR3 length: 11 residues. Germline loops: CDR1 DFQATT, CDR2 SNEGSKA (reference sequence). This chain connects TRBV20-1 to TRBJ1-5, with D unresolved. Specimen: blood. The receptor was isolated from a woman aged 50 to 60 with Graves' hyperthyroidism. The CDR3, as DNA: TGCAGTGCTCAATCGGGGCAGCCCCAGCATTTT. Translated, it gives CSAQSGQPQHF.